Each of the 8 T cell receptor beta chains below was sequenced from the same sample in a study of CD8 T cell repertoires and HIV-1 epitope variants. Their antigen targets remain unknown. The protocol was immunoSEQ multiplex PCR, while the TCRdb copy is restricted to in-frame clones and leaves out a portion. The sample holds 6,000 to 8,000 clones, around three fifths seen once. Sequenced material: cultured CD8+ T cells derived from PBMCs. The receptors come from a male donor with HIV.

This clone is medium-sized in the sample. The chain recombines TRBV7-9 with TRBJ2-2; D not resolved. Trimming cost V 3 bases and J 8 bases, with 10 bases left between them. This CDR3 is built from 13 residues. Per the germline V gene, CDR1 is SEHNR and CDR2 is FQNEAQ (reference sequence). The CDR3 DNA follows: TGTGCCAGCAGCTTGAAGAGTTCTGGGGAGCTGTTTTTT. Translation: CASSLKSSGELFF.

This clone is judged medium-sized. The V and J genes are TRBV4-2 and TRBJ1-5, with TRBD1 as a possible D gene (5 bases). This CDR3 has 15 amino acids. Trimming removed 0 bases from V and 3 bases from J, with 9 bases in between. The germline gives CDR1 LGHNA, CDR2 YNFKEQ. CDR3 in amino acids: CASSQEGETNQPQHF. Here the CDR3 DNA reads TGTGCCAGCAGCCAAGAAGGGGAAACCAATCAGCCCCAGCATTTT.

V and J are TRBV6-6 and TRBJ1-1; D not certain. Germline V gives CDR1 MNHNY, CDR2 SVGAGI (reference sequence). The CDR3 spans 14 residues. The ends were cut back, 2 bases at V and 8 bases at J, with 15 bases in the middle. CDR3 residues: CASSYGLGGVEAFF. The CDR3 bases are TGTGCCAGCAGTTACGGGCTAGGCGGGGTCGAAGCTTTCTTT.

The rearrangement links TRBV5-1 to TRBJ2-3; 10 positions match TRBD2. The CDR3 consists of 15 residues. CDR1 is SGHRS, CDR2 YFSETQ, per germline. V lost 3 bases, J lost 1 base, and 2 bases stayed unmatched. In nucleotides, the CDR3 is TGCGCCAGCAGCTCAGGACTAGCGGGCACAGATACGCAGTATTTT. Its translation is CASSSGLAGTDTQYF.

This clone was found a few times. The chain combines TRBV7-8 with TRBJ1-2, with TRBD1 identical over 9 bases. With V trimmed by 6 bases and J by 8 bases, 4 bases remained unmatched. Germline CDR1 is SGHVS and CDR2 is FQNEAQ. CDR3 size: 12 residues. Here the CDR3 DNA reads TGTGCCAGCAGTTCCGGGACAGGGGGCTACACCTTC. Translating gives CASSSGTGGYTF. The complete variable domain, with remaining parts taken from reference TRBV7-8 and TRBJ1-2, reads GAGVSQSPRYKVAKRGQDVALRCDPISGHVSLFWYQQALGQGPEFLTYFQNEAQLDKSGLPSDRFFAERPEGSVSTLKIQRTQQEDSAVYLCASSSGTGGYTFGSGTRLTVV.

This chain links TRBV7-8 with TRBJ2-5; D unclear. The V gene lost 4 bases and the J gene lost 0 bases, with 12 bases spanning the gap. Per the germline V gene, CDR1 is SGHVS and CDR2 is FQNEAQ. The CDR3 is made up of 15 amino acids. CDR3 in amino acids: CASSSTMGNQETQYF. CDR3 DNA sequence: TGTGCCAGCAGCTCGACAATGGGCAACCAAGAGACCCAGTACTTC.

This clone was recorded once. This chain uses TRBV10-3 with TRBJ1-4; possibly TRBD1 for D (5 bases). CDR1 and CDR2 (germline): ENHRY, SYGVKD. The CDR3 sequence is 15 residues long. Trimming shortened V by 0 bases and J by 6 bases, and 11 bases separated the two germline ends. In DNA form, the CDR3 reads TGTGCCATCAGTGAGTCCAGGGTCCGGGATGAAAAACTGTTTTTT. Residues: CAISESRVRDEKLFF.

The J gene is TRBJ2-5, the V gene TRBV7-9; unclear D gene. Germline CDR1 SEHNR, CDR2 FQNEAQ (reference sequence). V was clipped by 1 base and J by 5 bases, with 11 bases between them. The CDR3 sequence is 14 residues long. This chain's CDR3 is CASSLGGYEETQYF. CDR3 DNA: TGTGCCAGCAGCTTAGGGGGATACGAGGAGACCCAGTACTTC.